The rows below give T cell receptor beta chains drawn from one sample of a study of blood T cell repertoires in COVID-19. Here immunoSEQ multiplex PCR was the method, and the copy in TCRdb shows in-frame clones only, minus some. The sample consists of roughly 400,000 clones, around 89% of them appearing once. The sequenced sample was PBMCs or T cells enriched from blood (not recorded which). The receptors were sampled from a man aged 25 to 40 who had recovered from COVID-19. The CDR3 runs from the conserved cysteine through the conserved F or W. A D gene is named only where the DNA matches it firmly. For some rows the clone size is stated as once, few or many, or as a class when expanded; others skip it.

>-|TRBV9|TRBJ2-5|-
TGTGCCAGCAGCCCCCGCGAGGGAGGCCCGGGGAAGACCCAGTACTTC
CASSPREGGPGKTQYF
>-|TRBV10-3|TRBJ2-7|-
TGTGCCATCGGCATGGCGGAAAACTCCTACGAGCAGTACTTC
CAIGMAENSYEQYF
>-|TRBV6-1|TRBJ1-5|TRBD1
TGTGCCAGCAGTGAAAGGGACAGGGATAGGCGGCCGAGCAATCAGCCCCAGCATTTT
CASSERDRDRRPSNQPQHF
>-|TRBV7-9|TRBJ2-1|TRBD2
TGTGCCAGCAGCCCGCCGGTGGGGCGGGAGATTGCCTACAATGAGCAGTTCTTC
CASSPPVGREIAYNEQFF
>-|TRBV12-3/TRBV12-4|TRBJ1-3|-
TGTGCCAGCAGTCTCGGGGGAAACACCATATATTTT
CASSLGGNTIYF
>-|TRBV3-1/TRBV3-2|TRBJ1-1|TRBD1
TGTGCCAGCAGCCAAAGAGGACAGGGCCCGCCTTTCTTT
CASSQRGQGPPFF
>-|TRBV9|TRBJ2-1|TRBD2
TGTGCCAGCAGCGCGACTAGCGGGTCCTACAATGAGCAGTTCTTC
CASSATSGSYNEQFF
>once|TRBV5-6|TRBJ2-7|TRBD1
TGTGCCAGCAGCTTTCAGGGGGTATCACACGAGCAGTACTTC
CASSFQGVSHEQYF
>once|TRBV11-2|TRBJ2-3|TRBD2
TGTGCCAGCAGCGCCCGACTAGCGGGAGACACAGATACGCAGTATTTT
CASSARLAGDTDTQYF
>-|TRBV5-1|TRBJ1-1|-
TGCGCCAGCAGCTTGGCCCTGACAGGAGGAATGAACACTGAAGCTTTCTTT
CASSLALTGGMNTEAFF
>-|TRBV5-6|TRBJ2-5|TRBD2
TGTGCCAGCAGCTTGGCTAGCGGGAAGGGAGAGACCCAGTACTTC
CASSLASGKGETQYF
>-|TRBV5-1|TRBJ1-2|-
TGCGCCAGCAGCTCGACAGCGCAAGCCGGATATGGCTACACCTTC
CASSSTAQAGYGYTF
>-|TRBV28|TRBJ1-1|-
TGTGCCAGCAGTCCCGGGTCCTCCTTGAACACTGAAGCTTTCTTT
CASSPGSSLNTEAFF
>-|TRBV27|TRBJ2-5|-
TGTGCCAGCAGTTTACGATCGCACAAAGAGACCCAGTACTTC
CASSLRSHKETQYF
>-|TRBV7-9|TRBJ2-3|TRBD2
TGTGCCAGCAGCTTAAGTCTAGCGGGAGGAACGCAGTATTTT
CASSLSLAGGTQYF
>-|TRBV3-1/TRBV3-2|TRBJ1-1|-
TGTGCCAGCAGCCCCCCACACGGCAAGGGGCCGAACACTGAAGCTTTCTTT
CASSPPHGKGPNTEAFF
>-|TRBV18|TRBJ1-2|TRBD1
TGTGCCAGCTCACCACCTTCTTCGGGACAGACAACTAACTATGGCTACACCTTC
CASSPPSSGQTTNYGYTF
>few|TRBV2|TRBJ2-3|TRBD1
TGTGCCAGCCTCGGGACAGTAGGAGATACGCAGTATTTT
CASLGTVGDTQYF
>-|TRBV24-1|TRBJ2-1|TRBD1
TGTGCCACCAGTGAGTCGGGACAGGGTTTCTACAATGAGCAGTTCTTC
CATSESGQGFYNEQFF
>-|TRBV28|TRBJ1-5|TRBD1
TGTGCCGTTGAAGGGACAGGCCGGGGCAATCAGCCCCAGCATTTT
CAVEGTGRGNQPQHF
>-|TRBV7-3|TRBJ2-2|TRBD1
TGTGCCAGCAGCTTTGGGACAGGGGGCCTCACCGGGGAGCTGTTTTTT
CASSFGTGGLTGELFF
>-|TRBV12-3/TRBV12-4|TRBJ1-5|-
TGTGCCAGCAGATATAGCAATCAGCCCCAGCATTTT
CASRYSNQPQHF
>once|TRBV5-8|TRBJ2-7|-
TGTGCCAGCAGCTCACTACCCAGCTCCTACGAGCAGTACTTC
CASSSLPSSYEQYF
>-|TRBV10-2|TRBJ2-7|-
TGCGCCAGCAAGAATCTAATGTCCTACGAGCAGTACTTC
CASKNLMSYEQYF